The 13 T cell receptor beta chains given below trace back to one sample, sequenced in a study of prognosis after radiotherapy for stage I lung cancer. The authors amplified TCR beta CDR3 from genomic DNA using two-round multiplex PCR. It was primers specific to each TRBV and TRBJ gene that first-round PCR used. MiXCR, applied by TCRdb to the multiplex PCR reads, yields one record per CDR3 protein. The sample records about 59,000 distinct CDR3 sequences, approximately 26% being singletons. Source: PBMCs, taken before or after stereotactic body radiation therapy (not recorded which). All receptors derive from a donor older than 45 with non-small cell lung cancer.

In this sample, this clonotype turned up many times. The V and J genes are TRBV20-1 and TRBJ2-7, with D possibly being TRBD1 (7 bases). Germline V gene sequence: CDR1 DFQATT, CDR2 SNEGSKA (reference sequence). Trimming shortened V by 4 bases and J by 7 bases, and 14 bases separated the two germline ends. The CDR3 is 12 residues long. In nucleotides, the CDR3 is TGCAGTGCTAACAGGGGAGGTTGGGAGCAGTACTTC. As protein: CSANRGGWEQYF.

Many counts were recorded for this clonotype. V usage is TRBV7-2 and J usage is TRBJ1-2, with 7 nucleotides matching TRBD1. The CDR3 covers 17 residues. CDR1 SGHTA and CDR2 FQGNSA come from the germline V gene. Unmatched junction bases numbered 10, after V lost 1 base and J lost 2 bases. The CDR3: CASSLEPRGQNNYGYTF. As DNA, the CDR3 is TGTGCCAGCAGCTTAGAGCCTCGGGGACAGAACAACTATGGCTACACCTTC.

This clonotype showed up just a few times. This sequence may be a read error, since a much larger clone differs from it by one base. V is TRBV12-3 or TRBV12-4 and J is TRBJ2-2, with D unresolved. V lost 3 bases, J lost 6 bases, and 11 bases lay in between. This CDR3 is 14 amino acids long. The CDR3 sequence: CASSFSSLSGELFF. In nucleotides, the CDR3 is TGTGCCAGCAGTTTTTCTTCGTTGTCCGGGGAGCTGTTTTTT.

Many counts were recorded for this clonotype. The chain is built from TRBV19 and TRBJ1-2; D ambiguous. Trimming removed 5 bases at V and 4 bases at J, with 23 bases between. Germline loops: CDR1 LNHDA, CDR2 SQIVND (reference sequence). This CDR3 spans 17 amino acids. In DNA, the CDR3 is TGTGCCAGTAGTTCCCGAAACTTAATAGAACTTGTCTATGGCTACACCTTC. This codes for CASSSRNLIELVYGYTF.

This clonotype was detected many times. This sequence joins TRBV11-2 and TRBJ1-3; D perhaps matches TRBD1 (5 bases). Deletions cut 3 bases from V and 3 bases from J, with 9 bases between. CDR1 is SGHAT and CDR2 is FQNNGV in the germline V gene. The CDR3 loop spans 14 amino acids. DNA for the CDR3: TGTGCCAGCAGCTTTCAGGGTTATGGAAACACCATATATTTT. Protein sequence: CASSFQGYGNTIYF.

Many counts were recorded for this clonotype. The rearrangement links TRBV6-2 or TRBV6-3 to TRBJ2-1; tentative D call: TRBD2 (7 bases). Germline loops: CDR1 MNHEY, CDR2 SVGEGT. The CDR3 is 16 residues long. With 5 bases removed from V and 10 bases from J, the gap between germline ends came to 24 bases. CDR3 in amino acids: CASSTLRGGYPKEQFF. The CDR3 nucleotides read TGTGCCAGCAGTACCCTTAGGGGGGGCTATCCTAAAGAGCAGTTCTTC.

This clonotype was counted at least ten times. The rearrangement uses TRBV2 and TRBJ2-1; D is unresolved. Between the trimmed V and J ends, which lost 2 bases and 3 bases, there was a span of 11 bases. There are 15 residues in the CDR3. Germline V gives CDR1 SNHLY, CDR2 FYNNEI. As DNA, the CDR3 is TGTGCCAGCAGTGAAACGGCAGTGAACTACAATGAGCAGTTCTTC. It specifies CASSETAVNYNEQFF.

This clonotype was counted many times. A read error may be the cause here, since a much bigger clone is one base away. V and J are TRBV24-1 and TRBJ2-1, with 9 nucleotides matching TRBD1. This CDR3 region has 13 residues. Germline CDR1 is KGHDR and CDR2 is SFDVKD. The CDR3 DNA is TGTGCCACCAGTGTTACAGGGGGCCATGAGCAGTCCTTC. Encoded protein: CATSVTGGHEQSF.

A remark on this clonotype: Germline is not matched at one junction end, which may reflect a read error. The CDR3 DNA sequence: TGCGTCAGCAGCCAAGAGACAGGGGATACCACTGAAGCTTTCTTT. Protein sequence: CVSSQETGDTTEAFF. The genes are TRBV5-1 and TRBJ1-1, with 8 nucleotides matching TRBD1. The CDR3 length is 15 residues. The germline V gene encodes CDR1 SGHRS and CDR2 YFSETQ.

The sample holds many counts of this clonotype. The chain combines TRBV12-3 or TRBV12-4 with TRBJ2-3; weak D call: TRBD1 (6 bases). The V end was cut by 3 bases, the J end by 4 bases, with 17 bases between. There are 16 residues in the CDR3. Here the CDR3 reads CASSLVGAAFPDTQYF. Here the CDR3 DNA reads TGTGCCAGCAGTTTGGTGGGGGCCGCTTTCCCAGATACGCAGTATTTT.

This clonotype was recorded many times. The chain is built from TRBV19 and TRBJ2-1; TRBD2 aligns across 14 bases. Trimming removed 5 bases from V and 9 bases from J; junction bases left unmatched: 9. The germline CDR1 and CDR2 sequences are LNHDA and SQIVND (reference sequence). This CDR3 region has 16 residues. CDR3 residues: CASSQAGTSGGGEQFF. Here the CDR3 DNA reads TGTGCCAGTAGTCAGGCCGGGACTAGCGGGGGTGGTGAGCAGTTCTTC.

This clonotype has at least ten counts. The rearrangement uses TRBV11-3 and TRBJ2-2; the match to TRBD1 covers 7 bases. From germline, CDR1 is SGHNT and CDR2 YENEEA. This CDR3 has 15 amino acids. The V and J ends lost 1 base and 2 bases, in that order; junction bases with no gene match: 1. This CDR3 is CASSLGQGNTGELFF. CDR3 bases: TGTGCCAGCAGCTTAGGACAGGGTAACACCGGGGAGCTGTTTTTT.

This clonotype was detected many times. The chain recombines TRBV20-1 with TRBJ1-2, with 9 bases identical to TRBD1. The CDR3 contains 15 residues. The junction had 10 bases not matched to a gene; V was cut back by 5 bases and J by 3 bases. CDR1 and CDR2 (germline): DFQATT, SNEGSKA (reference sequence). CDR3 nucleotide sequence: TGCAGTGCTTTCCGGGACAGGGCTCCGGACTATGGCTACACCTTC. This gives the protein CSAFRDRAPDYGYTF.